The 29 T cell receptor beta chains in this list originate from one sample, sequenced in a study of T-cell memory formation after mild COVID-19. One entry per CDR3 protein, called by TCRdb with MiXCR from the 5' RACE reads. The data hold about 310,000 distinct CDR3 sequences, with approximately 15% observed a single time. Sequences were obtained from PBMCs or a T cell subset sorted from them (not recorded which). The source of these receptors is a man younger than 30 who had mild COVID-19 (a few samples of this study predate the infection). Cell type and time point are not known.

This clonotype was detected only a few times. The chain is built from TRBV12-3 or TRBV12-4 and TRBJ2-1; 11 nucleotides agree with TRBD2. V was pared by 4 bases and J by 9 bases, with 8 bases of the junction left unmatched. The CDR3 runs to 15 residues. In DNA, the CDR3 is TGTGCCAGCAGTTCTCTAGCGGGGGGTTCGAGTGAGCAGTTCTTC. This translates into CASSSLAGGSSEQFF.

V and J are TRBV6-2 or TRBV6-3 and TRBJ1-1; TRBD1 matches 7 bases. CDR3 length equals 21 residues. From germline, CDR1 is MNHEY and CDR2 SVGEGT. V lost 0 bases and J lost 1; bases outside the gene matches: 20. For the CDR3, the DNA is TGTGCCAGCAGTTACTCGATTTGGCCCCTCCAGAGGACAGGAAAGAACACTGAAGCTTTCTTT. This encodes CASSYSIWPLQRTGKNTEAFF.

The V gene is TRBV12-3 or TRBV12-4, the J gene TRBJ2-5; possible D gene TRBD1, 6 bases. V was shortened by 5 bases and J by 5 bases, with 12 bases between the two germline ends. The CDR3 runs to 13 residues. CDR3 in amino acids: CASSPGVWETQYF. For the CDR3, the DNA is TGTGCCAGCAGTCCAGGGGTTTGGGAGACCCAGTACTTC.

This rearrangement joins TRBV7-9 to TRBJ1-1; perhaps TRBD1 as D (6 bases). Trimming pared 3 bases from V and 5 bases from J, leaving 16 bases between. The length of the CDR3 is 15 residues. The germline CDR1 and CDR2 sequences are SEHNR and FQNEAQ (reference sequence). Here the CDR3 reads CASSLRGGAGTEAFF. In nucleotides, the CDR3 is TGTGCCAGCAGCTTGCGGGGGGGCGCAGGGACTGAAGCTTTCTTT.

The rearrangement joins TRBV6-5 to TRBJ2-7, with 11 bases fitting TRBD2. J lost 2 bases, V lost 6 bases, and 6 bases had no gene match. The CDR3 has 15 amino acids. Germline lookup yields CDR1 MNHEY and CDR2 SVGAGI. The CDR3 here is CASSLRLAGTYEQYF. The CDR3 DNA sequence: TGTGCCAGCAGCCTTAGACTAGCGGGGACCTACGAGCAGTACTTC.

V is TRBV7-9 and J is TRBJ1-2; TRBD1 might be the D (5 bases). The V gene's germline CDR1 is SEHNR and CDR2 FQNEAQ (reference sequence). There are 14 residues in the CDR3. Trimming left V 0 bases short and J 2 bases short, with 7 bases between. The CDR3 here is CASSLAPGNYGYTF. As DNA, the CDR3 is TGTGCCAGCAGCTTAGCACCAGGGAACTATGGCTACACCTTC.

In its sample, this clonotype was seen a few times. V gene TRBV5-1 combines with J gene TRBJ2-3; possible D gene TRBD2, 7 bases. The CDR3 extends over 13 amino acids. CDR1 is SGHRS, CDR2 YFSETQ, per germline. Between the trimmed V and J ends, which lost 7 bases and 1 base, there was a span of 10 bases. This CDR3 reads CASGGGGTDTQYF. The CDR3 bases are TGCGCCAGCGGGGGGGGCGGCACAGATACGCAGTATTTT.

This clonotype was picked up many times. The chain recombines TRBV12-3 or TRBV12-4 with TRBJ2-1, with D maybe TRBD1 (6 bases). The CDR3 covers 15 residues. The germline V and J ends were trimmed by 1 base and 9 bases, with 16 bases remaining between them. This CDR3 reads CASSLGQAGPIEQFF. The CDR3 nucleotides are TGTGCCAGCAGTTTAGGACAGGCTGGGCCAATTGAGCAGTTCTTC.

This clonotype was observed many times. The chain couples TRBV18 to TRBJ1-5; no clear D. The germline V gene encodes CDR1 KGHSH and CDR2 LQKENI. V lost 6 bases and J 0 bases, leaving 6 bases between the germline ends. This CDR3 has 13 residues. CDR3 sequence: CASSSDSNQPQHF. As DNA, the CDR3 is TGTGCCAGCTCGTCGGATAGCAATCAGCCCCAGCATTTT.

This clonotype was seen a few times. This rearrangement joins TRBV20-1 to TRBJ2-5; weak D call: TRBD2 (6 bases). Germline loops: CDR1 DFQATT, CDR2 SNEGSKA (reference sequence). V lost 1 base to trimming and J lost 4 bases, with 19 bases between them. The CDR3 totals 16 residues. This chain's CDR3 is CSARAEGTGYGETQYF. The CDR3 DNA reads TGCAGTGCTAGAGCGGAGGGAACGGGGTATGGAGAGACCCAGTACTTC.

The CDR3 bases are TGCGCCAGCAGCCGCACCGCCCCTAGCGGGGGGAACAATGAGCAGTTCTTC. Translating it yields CASSRTAPSGGNNEQFF. This chain joins TRBV5-1 and TRBJ2-1, with 11 bases that match TRBD2. Germline trimming cut 4 bases from V and 5 bases from J; bases unmatched to any gene: 11. CDR1 and CDR2 (germline): SGHRS, YFSETQ. The CDR3 contains 17 residues.

The CDR3 nucleotides are TGCGCCAGCAGCCAGTCCCTCGGCGACAATGAGCAGTTCTTC. This translates into CASSQSLGDNEQFF. The chain recombines TRBV4-1 with TRBJ2-1; D not resolved. The CDR3 length is 14 residues. From germline, CDR1 is MGHRA and CDR2 YSYEKL. V lost 3 bases and J lost 5, with 11 bases in between.

This clonotype was counted a few times. This chain connects TRBV2 to TRBJ2-5; either TRBD1 or TRBD2 may fit D (6 bases each). The length of the CDR3 is 13 residues. V was trimmed by 6 bases and J by 5 bases, leaving 13 bases between them. In germline, CDR1 is SNHLY, CDR2 FYNNEI. The CDR3 loop is CASSAEGGETQYF. CDR3 DNA sequence: TGTGCCAGCAGCGCCGAGGGGGGCGAGACCCAGTACTTC.

In this sample, this clonotype turned up many times. The chain combines TRBV4-3 with TRBJ1-5; D is unresolved. Trimming removed 0 bases at V and 0 bases at J, with 6 bases between. This CDR3 is 15 amino acids long. In germline, CDR1 is LGHNA, CDR2 YSLEER. CDR3 residues: CASSQEGYSNQPQHF. CDR3 sequence (DNA): TGCGCCAGCAGCCAAGAAGGGTATAGCAATCAGCCCCAGCATTTT.

This clonotype was counted a few times. The rearrangement uses TRBV30 and TRBJ1-4; D may be TRBD1 (5 bases). This CDR3 comprises 14 residues. Trimming removed 2 bases from V and 8 bases from J, with 15 bases in between. From germline, CDR1 is GTSNPN and CDR2 SVGIG (reference sequence). The CDR3 sequence: CAWSSGRTGEKLFF. Written as DNA, the CDR3 is TGTGCCTGGAGTTCCGGACGAACAGGAGAAAAACTGTTTTTT.

This clonotype was counted once. The rearrangement links TRBV30 to TRBJ1-5, with D maybe TRBD1 (6 bases). This CDR3 comprises 16 residues. Between the trimmed V and J ends, which lost 4 bases and 1 base, there was a span of 17 bases. Germline V gene data show CDR1 as GTSNPN and CDR2 as SVGIG (reference sequence). CDR3 sequence: CAWTPGHRMSNQPQHF. DNA for the CDR3: TGTGCCTGGACTCCGGGACATCGGATGAGCAATCAGCCCCAGCATTTT. Full variable domain (missing parts from reference TRBV30 and TRBJ1-5): SQTIHQWPATLVQPVGSPLSLECTVEGTSNPNLYWYRQAAGRGLQLLFYSVGIGQISSEVPQNLSASRPQDRQFILSSKKLLLSDSGFYLCAWTPGHRMSNQPQHFGDGTRLSIL.

Only a few counts were recorded for this clonotype. The chain has TRBV4-3 and TRBJ2-1; D is unclear. V dropped 1 base and J dropped 4 bases, with 11 bases sitting between them. The CDR3 length is 15 residues. Germline values: CDR1 LGHNA, CDR2 YSLEER. The CDR3 protein is CASSQVYDLYNEQFF. The CDR3 DNA sequence: TGCGCCAGCAGCCAAGTTTATGATCTTTACAATGAGCAGTTCTTC.

This clonotype was recorded a few times. The J gene is TRBJ2-7, the V gene TRBV9; no reliable D call. The CDR3 consists of 14 residues. Germline V gene sequence: CDR1 SGDLS, CDR2 YYNGEE. V lost 3 bases to trimming and J lost 0 bases, with 10 bases between them. In DNA, the CDR3 is TGTGCCAGCAGCGCCGGGCCGTTCTCCTACGAGCAGTACTTC. This encodes CASSAGPFSYEQYF.

This clonotype was seen more than once but under ten times. Relative to the germline gene, one junction end is altered; a read error may explain this. The chain couples TRBV7-2 to TRBJ1-2; the D gene is possibly TRBD1 (6 bases). The germline CDR1 and CDR2 sequences are SGHTA and FQGNSA. The CDR3 has 15 residues. The CDR3 sequence is CASSLERGAGYGFTF. The CDR3, as DNA: TGTGCCAGCAGCTTAGAAAGGGGGGCAGGCTATGGCTTCACCTTC.

This clonotype was observed a handful of times. This chain joins TRBV12-3 or TRBV12-4 and TRBJ1-1; D unclear. V shed 2 bases and J shed 5 bases, with 9 bases lying between them. The CDR3 has 13 amino acids. This CDR3 is CASSLWETTEAFF. The CDR3 DNA follows: TGTGCCAGCAGTTTATGGGAGACTACTGAAGCTTTCTTT.

This clonotype was detected only a few times. The chain is built from TRBV6-5 and TRBJ2-1; 15 nucleotides match TRBD2. Germline-derived CDR1 and CDR2 are MNHEY and SVGAGI. J lost 12 bases, V lost 5 bases, and 8 bases had no gene match. The CDR3 has 15 amino acids. The CDR3 DNA reads as TGTGCCAGCAGTCCGCCGGGACTAGCGGGGGGACGGCAGTTCTTC. Its protein product is CASSPPGLAGGRQFF.

The V gene is TRBV10-3, the J gene TRBJ1-5, with a possible D match to TRBD1 (5 bases). The CDR3 length is 15 residues. V was clipped by 1 base and J by 6 bases, with 13 bases between them. CDR1 is ENHRY and CDR2 is SYGVKD in the germline V gene. DNA of the CDR3: TGTGCCATCAGTGAGTATGACGGTGGGGCTCAGCCCCAGCATTTT. Its translation: CAISEYDGGAQPQHF.

The rearrangement links TRBV5-1 to TRBJ2-7; a possible D gene is TRBD1 (7 bases). V shed 2 bases and J shed 4 bases, with 22 bases lying between them. The CDR3 has 17 residues. Germline V lookup: CDR1 SGHRS, CDR2 YFSETQ. The CDR3 here is CASSFPGTAGDYYEQYV. CDR3 DNA: TGCGCCAGCAGCTTCCCCGGGACAGCGGGCGATTATTACGAGCAGTACGTC.

Many counts were recorded for this clonotype. The chain is built from TRBV12-3 or TRBV12-4 and TRBJ2-1; D is perhaps TRBD2 (5 bases). The CDR3 is 14 amino acids. V lost 2 bases to trimming and J lost 6 bases, with 11 bases between them. CDR3 sequence reads: CASSLRGSSNEQFF. Written as DNA, the CDR3 is TGTGCCAGCAGTTTACGGGGTAGTAGCAATGAGCAGTTCTTC.

This clonotype was counted at least ten times. V gene TRBV5-1 combines with J gene TRBJ2-1, with 8 nucleotides matching TRBD1. The CDR3 runs to 12 residues. In germline, CDR1 is SGHRS, CDR2 YFSETQ. J lost 9 bases, V lost 4 bases, and 3 bases had no gene match. CDR3 DNA: TGCGCCAGCAGCCAACAGGGGGGTGAGCAGTTCTTC. It yields the protein CASSQQGGEQFF.

This clonotype was detected a few times. The chain combines TRBV19 with TRBJ1-2; a weak D match, TRBD1 (5 bases). The germline V and J ends were trimmed by 2 bases and 4 bases, with 14 bases remaining between them. Per germline, CDR1 LNHDA and CDR2 SQIVND (reference sequence). The CDR3 is made up of 15 amino acids. This CDR3 is CASSILPGPFYGYTF. Here the CDR3 DNA reads TGTGCCAGTAGTATACTACCGGGACCCTTCTATGGCTACACCTTC.

The chain combines TRBV5-5 with TRBJ2-3; D is possibly TRBD1 (7 bases). Deletions cut 5 bases from V and 2 bases from J, with 15 bases between. CDR3 size: 15 residues. Germline V CDR1 and CDR2: SGHKS, YYEKEE (reference sequence). CDR3 sequence reads: CASSAGGPYTDTQYF. DNA of the CDR3: TGTGCCAGCAGTGCAGGGGGGCCTTACACAGATACGCAGTATTTT.

This clonotype occurred many times. V gene TRBV9 combines with J gene TRBJ2-2, with D tentatively TRBD2 (5 bases). Germline values: CDR1 SGDLS, CDR2 YYNGEE. V shed 4 bases and J shed 8 bases, with 15 bases lying between them. This CDR3 spans 14 amino acids. In nucleotides, the CDR3 is TGTGCCAGCAGCATTCGGACCGGCGGGGGGGAGCTGTTTTTT. It encodes CASSIRTGGGELFF.

V and J are TRBV6-2 or TRBV6-3 and TRBJ2-2; either TRBD1 or TRBD2 may fit D (5 bases each). The CDR3 is made up of 15 amino acids. Germline lookup yields CDR1 MNHEY and CDR2 SVGEGT. Deletions cut 9 bases from V and 0 bases from J, with 14 bases between. CDR3 coding DNA: TGTGCCAGAAGCTCCGGGACCACGAACACCGGGGAGCTGTTTTTT. Its translation: CARSSGTTNTGELFF.